The entry below gives a single TCR beta chain sequence along with its context. Its antigen is undetermined. This sample is part of a study of cytomegalovirus exposure and HLA in healthy donors. About the study: Among several hundred genotyped donors, more than 65% fell in the Caucasian-associated ancestry cluster. The study, taken as a whole, reports: The study dropped some indistinguishable V segments, TRBV6-2 and TRBV6-3 among them.

The PCR contained 60 Vbeta and 13 Jbeta primers. The data were produced by immunoSEQ multiplex PCR, yet TCRdb's version contains in-frame clones alone and is incomplete. The table lists 90,000 to 120,000 clones, around 73% of them singletons. Germline values: CDR1 MDHEN, CDR2 SYDVKM. The V segment lost 6 bases and the J segment 0 bases; nucleotides outside the gene matches: 5. CDR3 length: 15 residues. The TCR comes from a young man in good health and CMV-seronegative. This chain connects TRBV28 to TRBJ2-1, with TRBD1 matching over 7 bases. The specimen sequenced was PBMCs. CDR3 region: CASSSDRVSYNEQFF. The CDR3, as DNA: TGTGCCAGCAGCTCAGACAGGGTCTCCTACAATGAGCAGTTCTTC.